This T cell receptor (beta chain) was captured by sequencing in a study of blood T cell repertoires in COVID-19. The V and J ends lost 0 bases and 8 bases respectively, with 13 bases between them. CDR1 is LGHNA and CDR2 is YSLEER in the germline V gene. The CDR3 spans 15 residues. Produced via immunoSEQ multiplex PCR; TCRdb's table is partial and in-frame only. Of a few hundred thousand clones listed, just over 85% were seen once; the top ten hold about 1.3%. The clonotype was recovered from a man at least 80 years old with acute or convalescent COVID-19. Source material: peripheral blood. The rearrangement joins TRBV4-3 to TRBJ1-4; D is unclear. The CDR3 sequence is CASSQENTRGEKLFF. The CDR3 DNA reads TGCGCCAGCAGCCAAGAGAACACCAGAGGCGAAAAACTGTTTTTT.